In this sample, the clone carrying this T cell receptor (beta chain) turned up many times. The antigen remains unidentified. Additional autoimmune diseases, uncontrolled infections, pregnancy or lactation disqualified patients. Patients were diagnosed from clinical symptoms, serum thyroxine, TRAb, thyroid ultrasound and orbital computed tomography. Out of more than 8.5 ml of fresh peripheral blood, PBMCs were obtained. These data come from a study of Graves' ophthalmopathy and Graves' hyperthyroidism. Beta-chain TCR CDR3 regions were amplified from RNA transcripts. First-round RT-PCR used HTBI primers; second-round multiplex PCR followed. TCRdb reanalysed the multiplex PCR reads using MiXCR and keeps one entry per CDR3 protein. The repertoire consists of roughly 230,000 distinct CDR3 sequences, with roughly 21% occurring once and the leading ten covering approximately 40%. The V end was cut by 7 bases, the J end by 6 bases, with 18 bases between. The CDR3 has 14 amino acids. Germline assignment: CDR1 LNHDA and CDR2 SQIVND (reference sequence).

Study-wide results and caveats: Most thyroid clonotypes expanded beyond 0.001 frequency were also found in blood.

The material sequenced was peripheral blood. J is TRBJ2-5 and V is TRBV19; D is undetermined. The receptor comes from a woman aged 45-60 years with Graves' ophthalmopathy. CDR3 coding DNA: TGTGCCAGTAACATGGACCCAGGTACCAAGACCCAGTACTTC. As protein: CASNMDPGTKTQYF.